This record looks at one TCR beta chain sequence and its context. There are 14 residues in the CDR3. Trimming cost V 0 bases and J 3 bases; bases outside gene matches: 1. Germline V gene lookup returns CDR1 SGHRS and CDR2 YFSETQ. This entry comes from a study of T cell changes during pregnancy in multiple sclerosis. Generated by immunoSEQ multiplex PCR, the TCRdb table keeps only in-frame clones and is missing some. This table has approximately 61,000 clones, approximately 91% appearing once. The receptor's source is a female donor with multiple sclerosis, enrolled in a pregnancy study. V gene TRBV5-1 combines with J gene TRBJ2-7; TRBD2 matches 9 bases. The material sequenced was peripheral blood, taken in the first trimester of pregnancy. Here the CDR3 DNA reads TGCGCCAGCAGCTTGGGGACTAGCGACTACGAGCAGTACTTC. Translation: CASSLGTSDYEQYF.